The following is a T cell receptor beta chain sequence with its context. The sample originates from a study of blood T cell repertoires in COVID-19. Study summary: Acute-phase and convalescent COVID-19 samples originated in the United States, Italy and Spain. In each case, the material was cDNA or gDNA derived from T cells, B-cell-depleted T cells, or PBMCs.

Here immunoSEQ multiplex PCR was the method, and the copy in TCRdb shows in-frame clones only, minus some. The table shows about 44,000 clones, with 88% occurring only once. The germline V gene encodes CDR1 LNHDA and CDR2 SQIVND (reference sequence). The junction had 6 bases not matched to a gene; V was cut back by 9 bases and J by 3 bases. This CDR3 is built from 14 residues. The V gene is TRBV19, the J gene TRBJ2-3; 10 bases are a match to TRBD2. The sequencing input was peripheral blood. The receptor was isolated from a woman between 35 and 50 years old with acute or convalescent COVID-19. The CDR3 sequence: CASGAGGETDTQYF. CDR3 nucleotides: TGTGCCAGCGGAGCGGGAGGGGAAACAGATACGCAGTATTTT.